The rows below give T cell receptor beta chains drawn from one sample of a study of cytomegalovirus exposure and HLA in healthy donors. Only in-frame clones appear in the TCRdb table, and some are missing; sequencing was by immunoSEQ multiplex PCR. Among about 140,000 clones listed, 82% were seen once. Sequencing was done on a sample of PBMCs. The receptors derive from a man aged 18 to 35 in good health and CMV-seropositive. Both conserved end residues are part of each CDR3. Each record gives: J gene, clone size, V gene, CDR3 length, D gene, CDR3 protein, CDR3 DNA. A D gene is named only where the DNA matches it firmly. Clone sizes are given selectively: once, few, many, or a class where the clone is expanded.

>TRBJ2-1|-|TRBV10-3|14|-
CAISEGSAPEEQFF
TGTGCCATCAGTGAGGGCAGCGCGCCGGAGGAGCAGTTCTTC
>TRBJ2-2|once|TRBV2|17|TRBD1
CASRLGRGTGPTGELFF
TGTGCCAGCCGCCTCGGGCGGGGGACAGGGCCCACCGGGGAGCTGTTTTTT
>TRBJ1-5|-|TRBV30|15|TRBD1
CAWSPEGAPNQPQHF
TGTGCCTGGAGCCCCGAGGGGGCCCCAAATCAGCCCCAGCATTTT
>TRBJ1-4|-|TRBV28|18|TRBD1
CASSLMDRFFATNEKLFF
TGTGCCAGCAGTTTAATGGACAGGTTTTTTGCAACTAATGAAAAACTGTTTTTT
>TRBJ1-5|once|TRBV6-1|17|-
CASSEEDSDLSNQPQHF
TGTGCCAGCAGTGAAGAAGACAGCGACCTTAGCAATCAGCCCCAGCATTTT
>TRBJ1-2|-|TRBV6-5|16|-
CASSYSGGAGPYGYTF
TGTGCCAGCAGTTACTCGGGGGGGGCGGGTCCGTATGGCTACACCTTC
>TRBJ1-2|few|TRBV19|14|-
CASTIQVDSYGYTF
TGTGCCAGTACCATACAGGTAGATTCCTATGGCTACACCTTC
>TRBJ2-1|-|TRBV19|15|TRBD2
CASSLTSGAPNEQFF
TGTGCCAGTAGTTTGACTAGCGGAGCCCCTAATGAGCAGTTCTTC
>TRBJ1-4|-|TRBV18|14|-
CASSPLTTNEKLFF
TGTGCCAGCTCACCACTTACAACTAATGAAAAACTGTTTTTT
>TRBJ1-2|-|TRBV4-1|17|TRBD1
CASSQDSAGQGERGYTF
TGCGCCAGCAGCCAAGATAGCGCGGGTCAGGGGGAGAGGGGCTACACCTTC
>TRBJ1-4|-|TRBV7-2|15|TRBD1
CASSLQTGGAEKLFF
TGTGCCAGCAGCCTCCAGACAGGGGGCGCCGAAAAACTGTTTTTT
>TRBJ2-5|once|TRBV10-3|20|TRBD2
CAISESLPSGIAGLQETQYF
TGTGCCATCAGTGAGTCCCTACCTTCAGGGATAGCGGGACTCCAAGAGACCCAGTACTTC
>TRBJ1-1|once|TRBV7-8|17|-
CASSEGATLAPNTEAFF
TGTGCCAGCAGCGAGGGCGCGACCCTGGCCCCTAACACTGAAGCTTTCTTT
>TRBJ1-2|-|TRBV16|15|TRBD1
CASSQSGQGLYGYTF
TGTGCCAGCAGCCAATCAGGACAGGGCCTCTATGGCTACACCTTC
>TRBJ2-3|-|TRBV4-1|13|-
CASSQVNRATQYF
TGCGCCAGCAGCCAAGTAAACAGGGCTACGCAGTATTTT
>TRBJ1-2|few|TRBV21-1|13|-
CASNLRDSGGYTF
TGTGCCAGCAACCTCCGGGACAGCGGCGGCTACACCTTC
>TRBJ2-1|once|TRBV28|14|-
CASSPWTSYNEQFF
TGTGCCAGCAGTCCTTGGACATCCTACAATGAGCAGTTCTTC
>TRBJ2-7|-|TRBV6-5|15|TRBD2
CASSPLAGGSHEQYF
TGTGCCAGCAGTCCGCTAGCGGGAGGGAGCCACGAGCAGTACTTC
>TRBJ2-7|-|TRBV28|11|TRBD1
CASSPGTAEYF
TGTGCCAGCAGTCCCGGGACAGCAGAATACTTC
>TRBJ2-7|-|TRBV10-1|13|-
CASSMDRRGEQYF
TGCGCCAGCAGTATGGACAGAAGGGGCGAGCAGTACTTC
>TRBJ2-5|-|TRBV10-3|13|-
CAISGQTQETQYF
TGTGCCATCAGTGGACAGACACAAGAGACCCAGTACTTC
>TRBJ1-2|few|TRBV6-5|11|-
CASSYRSGYTF
TGTGCCAGCAGTTACAGGAGTGGCTACACCTTC
>TRBJ1-5|-|TRBV13|15|-
CASSLVSGLHQPQHF
TGTGCCAGCAGCTTAGTATCAGGGTTGCATCAGCCCCAGCATTTT
>TRBJ2-1|few|TRBV28|20|-
CASSLLVLGRYRETYNEQFF
TGTGCCAGCAGTTTATTGGTCCTCGGACGTTACAGGGAGACCTACAATGAGCAGTTCTTC
>TRBJ2-7|-|TRBV5-1|13|-
CASSLEQAYEQYF
TGCGCCAGCAGCTTGGAACAGGCCTACGAGCAGTACTTC
>TRBJ2-7|-|TRBV6-5|13|-
CASSLRDYYEQYF
TGTGCCAGCAGTCTCAGGGATTACTACGAGCAGTACTTC
>TRBJ1-5|-|TRBV27|16|-
CASSFSTPGGNQPQHF
TGTGCCAGCAGTTTTTCGACACCGGGGGGCAATCAGCCCCAGCATTTT
>TRBJ2-1|-|TRBV5-1|15|-
CASSRTGSSYNEQFF
TGCGCCAGCAGCCGTACAGGCAGTTCCTACAATGAGCAGTTCTTC
>TRBJ1-4|once|TRBV29-1|15|-
CSVALSGVANEKLFF
TGCAGCGTCGCACTCTCAGGGGTGGCTAATGAAAAACTGTTTTTT